This is a list of T cell receptor beta chains from one sample in a study of T cell therapy after organ transplantation. Assay: immunoSEQ multiplex PCR; the TCRdb copy retains only in-frame clones and omits some. The data show some 17,000 clones, 85% seen once. What these receptors recognize is not known. Sequencing used CD8+ T cells from blood, obtained after autologous CMV-specific T cell therapy. The receptors come from a human patient who had received a solid organ transplant and had CMV disease. The graft donor may have given rise to some T cells. The CDR3 runs from the conserved cysteine through the conserved F or W. A D gene is named only where the DNA matches it firmly. Not every row has a clone size; where given, it reads once, few, many or a size class.

TGTGCCAGCAGCCTTGCAGGAGCGGAACTGTTTTTT,CASSLAGAELFF,TRBJ1-4,.,TRBV5-4,.
TGTGCCAGCCACGAGACGGAGGGCCGAACTAACTATGGCTACACCTTC,CASHETEGRTNYGYTF,TRBJ1-2,few,TRBV19,.
TGTGCCAGCAGTTACGGGGGAGGCGGACCCCAGCATTTT,CASSYGGGGPQHF,TRBJ1-5,.,TRBV6-5,.
TGCGCCAGTACGCCAAGACCCATGGCCTACGAGCAGTACTTC,CASTPRPMAYEQYF,TRBJ2-7,.,TRBV4-1,.
TGCGCCAGCAGCCAGGCCCCCCTAGCGGGTGGAACCTACGAGCAGTACTTC,CASSQAPLAGGTYEQYF,TRBJ2-7,.,TRBV4-1,TRBD2
TGTGCCAGCAGTGAAAGTGCAGGGTCCCTCACAGATACGCAGTATTTT,CASSESAGSLTDTQYF,TRBJ2-3,.,TRBV2,.
TGTGCCAGCAGTTACGAGGACGGTAGCTCCTACGAGCAGTACTTC,CASSYEDGSSYEQYF,TRBJ2-7,.,TRBV6-5,.
TGTGCCAGCAGTTGGGGGAGAACGTACAATGAGCAGTTCTTC,CASSWGRTYNEQFF,TRBJ2-1,.,TRBV7-2,.
TGCGCCAGCAGCCAACTACAGCCGGGACTAGCGGCAAAGAAGTACTTC,CASSQLQPGLAAKKYF,TRBJ2-7,.,TRBV4-1,TRBD2
TGTGCCAGCAGCTTAAATGGACAGGGTATTTACAATGAGCAGTTCTTC,CASSLNGQGIYNEQFF,TRBJ2-1,.,TRBV7-2,TRBD1
TGTGCCAGCAGCGGACAGGAGGACTATGGCTACACCTTC,CASSGQEDYGYTF,TRBJ1-2,once,TRBV5-6,TRBD1
TGCGCCAGCAGCCAAGGGGCTAGTAAGGGTCATGAGCAGTTCTTC,CASSQGASKGHEQFF,TRBJ2-1,.,TRBV4-1,.
TGTGCCAGCAGCCCCCTAGCGGGAGATACCGGGGAGCTGTTTTTT,CASSPLAGDTGELFF,TRBJ2-2,.,TRBV4-2,TRBD2
TGTGCCAGAAGTGGACTAGCGGGAGGGAACACCGGGGAGCTGTTTTTT,CARSGLAGGNTGELFF,TRBJ2-2,.,TRBV27,TRBD2
TGTGCCAGCAGAGAACCGGGACTAGGGACCTACGAGCAGTACTTC,CASREPGLGTYEQYF,TRBJ2-7,.,TRBV27,TRBD2
TGTGCCAGCAACACTCCCGGGGAGCTGTTTTTT,CASNTPGELFF,TRBJ2-2,.,TRBV9,.
TGTGCCACCAGCAGGAGACAGGGCAATCAGCCCCAGCATTTT,CATSRRQGNQPQHF,TRBJ1-5,.,TRBV15,.
TGTGCCAGCAGCTCATACGGGACAGGGGAATCCCCCTACGAGCAGTACTTC,CASSSYGTGESPYEQYF,TRBJ2-7,once,TRBV7-9,TRBD1
TGTGCCAGCAGCGGACAGGGCCCTTCAGGGGCCAACGTCCTGACTTTC,CASSGQGPSGANVLTF,TRBJ2-6,.,TRBV6-4,TRBD1
TGCAGCGTCGGAAACAATGAGCAGTTCTTC,CSVGNNEQFF,TRBJ2-1,.,TRBV29-1,.
TGTGCCACCAGCAGAGCTGGGGATTTGTACGAGCAGTACTTC,CATSRAGDLYEQYF,TRBJ2-7,.,TRBV15,.
TGTGCCAGTAGTTTCGGCGGGCCCGCTAACTATGGCTACACCTTC,CASSFGGPANYGYTF,TRBJ1-2,.,TRBV19,.
TGCGCCAGCAGCTTGGCGCAGGGCTCCTACAATGAGCAGTTCTTC,CASSLAQGSYNEQFF,TRBJ2-1,.,TRBV5-1,.
TGTGCCAGCAGTTACTCTTTAGGGTCCTACGAGCAGTACTTC,CASSYSLGSYEQYF,TRBJ2-7,once,TRBV6-5,.
TGCGCCAGCAGCGACGAACAACTAACAGGGTATGAGCAGTACTTC,CASSDEQLTGYEQYF,TRBJ2-7,.,TRBV4-1,.
TGTGCCAGCAGCTTGGTTCAGGGCTCGGGCTACGAGCAGTACTTC,CASSLVQGSGYEQYF,TRBJ2-7,.,TRBV5-6,.
TGTGCCAGTAGCGAAACTAGCGGGAGATACAATGAGCAGTTCTTC,CASSETSGRYNEQFF,TRBJ2-1,.,TRBV19,TRBD2
TGTGCCAGTAGCCTGGACGGAGCCGTAAGCAATCAGCCCCAGCATTTT,CASSLDGAVSNQPQHF,TRBJ1-5,.,TRBV19,.
TGTGCCACCAGCAGAGAACAGCTTTGGAGCCAATCTAACTATGGCTACACCTTC,CATSREQLWSQSNYGYTF,TRBJ1-2,few,TRBV15,.
TGCGCCAGCAGCTCTACCGACGGCTATGGCTACACCTTC,CASSSTDGYGYTF,TRBJ1-2,.,TRBV4-3,.
TGTGCCAGCAGTTACGGAGAAGGGATACCCTACGAGCAGTACTTC,CASSYGEGIPYEQYF,TRBJ2-7,.,TRBV6-5,.
TGTGCCAGCAGTGAAGCGTATGAGGGTAATCAGCCCCAGCATTTT,CASSEAYEGNQPQHF,TRBJ1-5,.,TRBV2,.
TGCAGCGTTGAGTCAGGGGAGGACTACGAGCAGTACTTC,CSVESGEDYEQYF,TRBJ2-7,.,TRBV29-1,.
TGTGCCAGCAGTTCGTTCGGTGAGGAGACCCAGTACTTC,CASSSFGEETQYF,TRBJ2-5,.,TRBV6-5,.
TGTGCCAGCGGATCTGGACAGGGCCTAGGTTCACCCCTCCACTTT,CASGSGQGLGSPLHF,TRBJ1-6,.,TRBV7-6,TRBD1
TGTGCCAGCACCGTACGATGGGTAGCGGGAGGACCCGAGCAGTACTTC,CASTVRWVAGGPEQYF,TRBJ2-7,.,TRBV27,TRBD2
TGCGCCAGCAGCACCGGGACTCTTGGGGATGGCTACACCTTC,CASSTGTLGDGYTF,TRBJ1-2,.,TRBV5-1,.
TGTGCCAGCAGCATAGAAAACACCGGGGAGCTGTTTTTT,CASSIENTGELFF,TRBJ2-2,.,TRBV7-7,.
TGTGCCAGCAGTTACTCCAGGCGATCTGGAAACACCATATATTTT,CASSYSRRSGNTIYF,TRBJ1-3,.,TRBV6-6,.
TGTGCCACCAGCTCGGACAGCTCCTACGAGCAGTACTTC,CATSSDSSYEQYF,TRBJ2-7,.,TRBV15,.
TGTGCCAGCAGCCCTGAGAGGACAGGGACCCTGCTTGGAAACACCATATATTTT,CASSPERTGTLLGNTIYF,TRBJ1-3,.,TRBV7-9,TRBD1